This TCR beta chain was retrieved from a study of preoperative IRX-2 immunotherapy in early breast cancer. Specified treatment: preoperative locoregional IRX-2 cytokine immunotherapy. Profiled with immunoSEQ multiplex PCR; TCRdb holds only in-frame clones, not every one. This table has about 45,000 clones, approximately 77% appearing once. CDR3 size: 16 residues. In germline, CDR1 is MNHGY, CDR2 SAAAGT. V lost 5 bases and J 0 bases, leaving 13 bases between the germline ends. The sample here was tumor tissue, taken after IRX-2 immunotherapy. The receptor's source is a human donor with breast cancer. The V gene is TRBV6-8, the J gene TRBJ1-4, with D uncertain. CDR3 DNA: TGTGCCAGCAGTGACCCGAGGACTGCAACTAATGAAAAACTGTTTTTT. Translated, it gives CASSDPRTATNEKLFF.